Presented here are 20 T cell receptor beta chains from one specimen sequenced in a study of human T cells and chemical hapten exposure. The sample's time point: patch test 3, about 24 weeks after DPC sensitization. Noted treatment: therapeutic diphenylcyclopropenone sensitization with weekly scalp DPC. In TCRdb, the RACE reads were re-called with MiXCR into one record per CDR3 protein. This sample has 50,000 or so distinct CDR3 sequences, with 9.9% found just once. The sequenced sample was whole blood, obtained in connection with sensitization to the hapten diphenylcyclopropenone (DPC). The receptors originated from a woman aged 40 to 50 with alopecia areata. Some clones in this sample may be carry-over from other donors' samples.

This clonotype was detected ten times or more. This rearrangement joins TRBV18 to TRBJ2-4, with 8 bases aligning to TRBD2. V dropped 2 bases and J dropped 0; count of bases not matched to a gene: 3. CDR1 and CDR2 (germline): KGHSH, LQKENI. This CDR3 contains 16 residues. The CDR3 DNA sequence: TGTGCCAGCTCACCAGAGCGGGGGTTAGCCAAAAACATTCAGTACTTC. As protein: CASSPERGLAKNIQYF.

This clonotype has at least ten counts. The chain is built from TRBV7-6 and TRBJ1-1; 7 bases are a match to TRBD1. J was trimmed by 3 bases and V by 5 bases; bases with no gene match: 9. Germline V gene sequence: CDR1 SGHVS, CDR2 FNYEAQ. CDR3 size: 15 residues. The CDR3 bases are TGTGCCAGCAGCCCAAAAGGGGGCGTATACACTGAAGCTTTCTTT. Amino acids: CASSPKGGVYTEAFF.

This clonotype was counted at least ten times. V gene TRBV5-1 combines with J gene TRBJ2-7; 9 nucleotides line up with TRBD1. Germline lookup yields CDR1 SGHRS and CDR2 YFSETQ. V lost 0 bases to trimming and J lost 4 bases; unmatched junction nucleotides: 5. The CDR3 spans 15 residues. CDR3 sequence (DNA): TGCGCCAGCAGCTTGGCCGGGGGACAGGGATACGAGCAGTACTTC. It encodes CASSLAGGQGYEQYF.

This clonotype was seen at least ten times. The chain is built from TRBV18 and TRBJ1-1; TRBD1 might be the D (6 bases). V was pared by 4 bases and J by 6 bases, with 6 bases between. Per germline, CDR1 KGHSH and CDR2 LQKENI. The CDR3 covers 11 residues. CDR3 DNA: TGTGCCAGCTCACAGGGGGCTGAAGCTTTCTTT. As protein: CASSQGAEAFF.

This chain joins TRBV12-3 or TRBV12-4 and TRBJ1-1; 9 nucleotides line up with TRBD1. CDR3 size: 16 residues. V lost 3 bases, J lost 0 bases, and 5 bases stayed unmatched. CDR3 amino acids: CASSLGQGVMNTEAFF. CDR3 nucleotide sequence: TGTGCCAGCAGTTTGGGACAGGGAGTTATGAACACTGAAGCTTTCTTT.

This chain connects TRBV12-3 or TRBV12-4 to TRBJ2-5, with 10 nucleotides matching TRBD2. With V trimmed by 5 bases and J by 7 bases, 7 bases remained unmatched. The CDR3 is made up of 14 amino acids. The CDR3 coding sequence is TGTGCCAGCAGTCCCAGCGGGGGGGTCGGGACCCAGTACTTC. Its protein product is CASSPSGGVGTQYF.

The table lists this clonotype with a few counts. The chain recombines TRBV3-2 with TRBJ2-7. TRBV3-2 is assigned pseudogene status. The CDR3 covers 15 residues. The DNA of the CDR3 is TGTGCCAGCAGCCAAGCACTTATAAATTCCTACGAGCAGTACTTC. This sequence encodes CASSQALINSYEQYF.

The rearrangement links TRBV19 to TRBJ1-1; possible D gene TRBD1, 5 bases. The CDR3 sequence is 14 residues long. CDR1 and CDR2 (germline): LNHDA, SQIVND (reference sequence). V was trimmed by 5 bases and J by 7 bases, leaving 17 bases between them. This CDR3 is CASSLPFGGFEAFF. CDR3 bases: TGTGCCAGTAGTCTCCCTTTTGGGGGGTTTGAAGCTTTCTTT.

This clonotype was counted at least ten times. The chain recombines TRBV9 with TRBJ2-1, with 9 bases lining up with TRBD2. This CDR3 has 15 amino acids. Losses at the gene ends were 2 bases for V and 8 bases for J; bases not matched to a gene: 8. Per the germline V gene, CDR1 is SGDLS and CDR2 is YYNGEE. CDR3 loop: CASSVAGTSLYEQFF. The CDR3 coding sequence is TGTGCCAGCAGCGTGGCCGGGACTAGCCTGTATGAGCAGTTCTTC.

This rearrangement joins TRBV29-1 to TRBJ2-7; 9 bases are shared with TRBD1. The CDR3 spans 12 residues. The germline V gene encodes CDR1 SQVTM and CDR2 ANQGSEA. The V and J ends lost 6 bases and 1 base, in that order; junction bases with no gene match: 1. The CDR3, as DNA: TGCAGCGTCGGACAGGGGTCCTACGAGCAGTACTTC. This gives the protein CSVGQGSYEQYF.

There are many counts of this clonotype. This chain links TRBV2 with TRBJ2-3; TRBD2 agrees at 8 bases. The CDR3 consists of 16 residues. From germline, CDR1 is SNHLY and CDR2 FYNNEI. Trimming at V came to 6 bases and at J to 4 bases, leaving 12 bases not matched to a gene. The CDR3 protein is CASRLGSGGGPDTQYF. The CDR3 nucleotides read TGTGCCAGCAGGTTGGGAAGCGGGGGTGGGCCAGATACGCAGTATTTT.

This clonotype was observed a few times. This chain uses TRBV14 with TRBJ2-3, with unresolved D. V dropped 5 bases and J dropped 2 bases, with 11 bases sitting between them. Looked up from germline, CDR1 is SGHDN and CDR2 is FVKESK. This CDR3 is built from 14 residues. The CDR3 region is CASSSRRHTDTQYF. CDR3 nucleotides: TGTGCCAGCAGCTCAAGGAGACACACAGATACGCAGTATTTT.

At least ten counts were recorded for this clonotype. This rearrangement joins TRBV7-3 to TRBJ2-7; unclear D gene. The germline V gene has CDR1 SGHTA and CDR2 FQGTGA. This CDR3 has 12 amino acids. V was trimmed by 0 bases and J by 11 bases, leaving 11 bases between them. DNA for the CDR3: TGTGCCAGCAGCTTAACCCGCAATGTCGAGTACTTC. Encoded protein: CASSLTRNVEYF.

Turning to this clonotype: A much larger clone lies one base from this, so it may be a read error. V is TRBV20-1 and J is TRBJ1-5; 12 positions match TRBD1. The germline V gene encodes CDR1 DFQATT and CDR2 SNEGSKA (reference sequence). CDR3 length equals 18 residues. Here the CDR3 reads CGARPGTGGATGNQPQHF. CDR3 coding DNA: TGCGGTGCTAGACCGGGGACAGGGGGCGCGACTGGCAATCAGCCCCAGCATTTT.

This clonotype was picked up a small number of times. The CDR3 DNA follows: TGCAGTGCTAGAGAGCGGGGGCCCCGCACAGATACGCAGTATTTT. Translation gives CSARERGPRTDTQYF. The rearrangement joins TRBV20-1 to TRBJ2-3; D perhaps matches TRBD2 (7 bases). V dropped 0 bases and J dropped 1 base, with 11 bases sitting between them. Germline assignment: CDR1 DFQATT and CDR2 SNEGSKA (reference sequence). There are 15 residues in the CDR3.

This clonotype appeared many times. The rearrangement joins TRBV6-2 or TRBV6-3 to TRBJ1-5, with D possibly matching TRBD1 (6 bases). CDR3 size: 15 residues. V lost 6 bases, J lost 6 bases, and 18 bases lay in between. Germline CDR1 reads MNHEY; CDR2 reads SVGEGT. The CDR3 here is CASSPSGARGQPQHF. CDR3 coding DNA: TGTGCCAGCAGCCCATCAGGGGCGCGGGGTCAGCCCCAGCATTTT.

At least ten counts were recorded for this clonotype. The V and J genes are TRBV18 and TRBJ1-1; no reliable D call. CDR3 length equals 13 residues. The germline gives CDR1 KGHSH, CDR2 LQKENI. Trimming removed 5 bases from V and 0 bases from J, with 7 bases in between. CDR3 region: CASSDGVNTEAFF. In nucleotides, the CDR3 is TGTGCCAGCTCAGACGGGGTGAACACTGAAGCTTTCTTT. Drawing the rest from reference TRBV18 and TRBJ1-1, the complete variable domain is NAGVMQNPRHLVRRRGQEARLRCSPMKGHSHVYWYRQLPEEGLKFMVYLQKENIIDESGMPKERFSAEFPKEGPSILRIQQVVRGDSAAYFCASSDGVNTEAFFGQGTRLTVV.

DNA for the CDR3: TGTGCCAGCAGTTTATGGGGCGAGCAGTACTTC. This encodes CASSLWGEQYF. This chain links TRBV28 with TRBJ2-7, with unresolved D. The CDR3 totals 11 residues. In germline, CDR1 is MDHEN, CDR2 SYDVKM. V lost 0 bases and J lost 6, with 3 bases in between.

In the case of this clonotype: With a much larger clone just one base away, this may be a read error. This sequence joins TRBV3-1 and TRBJ2-1; 15 nucleotides match TRBD2. In germline, CDR1 is LGHDT, CDR2 YNNKEL (reference sequence). The CDR3 consists of 16 residues. CDR3 in amino acids: CASSPRTSGGANERFF. For the CDR3, the DNA is TGTGCCAGCAGCCCCCGGACTAGCGGGGGGGCCAATGAGCGGTTCTTC.

This clonotype was observed at least ten times. The chain is built from TRBV2 and TRBJ1-1, with no clear D. Trimming stripped 4 bases from V and 3 bases from J, with 9 bases between. Looked up from germline, CDR1 is SNHLY and CDR2 is FYNNEI. CDR3 length: 13 residues. For the CDR3, the DNA is TGTGCCAGCAGTGCTAGGGCTTACACTGAAGCTTTCTTT. This codes for CASSARAYTEAFF.